The following is a T cell receptor beta chain sequence with its context. These data originate in a study of blood T cell repertoires in COVID-19. Across the study: PBMCs, B-cell-depleted T cells, or T cells were the source of the cDNA or gDNA that made up the material.

In the study's own analysis: Nucleated cell number was recorded as an estimate derived from reference gene primer amplification. Profiled with immunoSEQ multiplex PCR; TCRdb holds only in-frame clones, not every one. That table gives V, J and clone size, and the DNA gave D and trimming. The repertoire holds about 98,000 clones, with approximately 79% as singletons. The CDR3 has 15 residues. J gave up 6 bases and V 3 bases, and 7 bases lay outside the gene matches. Germline assignment: CDR1 GTSNPN and CDR2 SVGIG (reference sequence). This chain connects TRBV30 to TRBJ1-4; 10 nucleotides align to TRBD1. The sequence was obtained from a man aged 70 or older with active or convalescent COVID-19. Sequencing used peripheral blood. In DNA, the CDR3 is TGTGCCTGGAGGGAGACAGGGGGCGGGTATGAAAAACTGTTTTTT. Its translation is CAWRETGGGYEKLFF.